This T cell receptor beta chain comes out of a study of control samples from healthy donors and cancer patients. Sequencing used immunoSEQ multiplex PCR; TCRdb keeps in-frame clones, though not all of them. Of roughly 100,000 clones in the sample, roughly 92% were seen once. V was trimmed by 6 bases and J by 2 bases, leaving 13 bases between them. Looked up from germline, CDR1 is ENHRY and CDR2 is SYGVKD. CDR3 length: 14 amino acids. The sequencing sample was made of blood. V usage is TRBV10-3 and J usage is TRBJ2-5; D is possibly TRBD1 (5 bases). This receptor was taken from a human donor in good health. The donor label of this sample is uncertain. The CDR3 loop is CAIRGQGRQETQYF. CDR3 DNA: TGTGCCATCAGGGGGCAGGGTAGGCAAGAGACCCAGTACTTC.